This T cell receptor (beta chain) appears in the sequencing data of a study of blood T cell repertoires in COVID-19. Study as a whole: Samples of COVID-19 (acute and convalescent) were obtained from the United States, Italy and Spain. T cells, B-cell-depleted T cells, or PBMCs provided the cDNA or gDNA that served as material.

Recruited during active infection, patients (from Seattle) were subsequently followed longitudinally. In the original analysis: Estimated nucleated cell counts came from reference gene primer amplification. Sequencing was performed with immunoSEQ multiplex PCR; in TCRdb, only in-frame clones are kept and a portion is missing. V and J calls and clone size follow that table, whereas D and trimming were derived from the DNA. The data hold about 440,000 clones, with 70% to 90% observed a single time. Germline assignment: CDR1 SGHVS and CDR2 FQNEAQ. The CDR3 contains 14 residues. V was pared by 3 bases and J by 4 bases, with 12 bases between.

The sequenced material came from peripheral blood. The rearrangement links TRBV7-8 to TRBJ2-5; weak D call: TRBD2 (6 bases). This clonotype was obtained from a woman in her fifties or sixties with COVID-19, enrolled during active disease. CDR3 region: CASSFGGRGETQYF. CDR3 coding DNA: TGTGCCAGCAGCTTCGGGGGTAGAGGAGAGACCCAGTACTTC.